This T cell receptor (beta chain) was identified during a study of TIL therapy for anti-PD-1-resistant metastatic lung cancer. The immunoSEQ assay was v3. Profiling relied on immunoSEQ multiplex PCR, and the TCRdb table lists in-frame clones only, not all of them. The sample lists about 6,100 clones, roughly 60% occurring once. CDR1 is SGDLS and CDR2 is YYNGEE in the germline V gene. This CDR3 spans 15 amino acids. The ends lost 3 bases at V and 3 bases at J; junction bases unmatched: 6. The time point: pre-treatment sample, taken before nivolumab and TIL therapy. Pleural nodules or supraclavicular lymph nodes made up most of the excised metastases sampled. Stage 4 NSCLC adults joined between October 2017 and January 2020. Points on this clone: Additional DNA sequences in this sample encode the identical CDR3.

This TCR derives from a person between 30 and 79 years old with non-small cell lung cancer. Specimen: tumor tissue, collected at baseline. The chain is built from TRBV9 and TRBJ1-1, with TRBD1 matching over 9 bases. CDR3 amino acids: CASSGQGGRDTEAFF. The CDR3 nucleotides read TGTGCCAGCAGCGGACAGGGGGGGCGGGACACTGAAGCTTTCTTT.